Presented here are 25 T cell receptor beta chains from one specimen sequenced in a study of read filtering for tumor transcriptome and immune sequencing. This library used around 400 ng RNA and molecular barcoded adaptors spanning alpha/delta and beta/gamma chains. TCRdb re-called the reads with MiXCR, one entry per CDR3 protein. The sample consists of approximately 5,300 distinct CDR3 sequences, around 20% of them appearing once. What was sequenced was a population of CD138-negative cells sorted from bone marrow. Receptors were obtained from a donor older than 35 with multiple myeloma.

This clonotype is labeled as medium-sized. V gene TRBV27 combines with J gene TRBJ2-1, with D perhaps TRBD2 (6 bases). Germline loops: CDR1 MNHEY, CDR2 SMNVEV (reference sequence). This CDR3 region has 13 residues. The ends were cut back, 5 bases at V and 10 bases at J, with 15 bases in the middle. The CDR3, as DNA: TGTGCCAGCAGTCCGACTAGTCTCGAAGAGCAGTTCTTC. The encoded protein is CASSPTSLEEQFF.

This clonotype appeared many times. CDR3 coding DNA: TGTGCCTGGAGGGCCGGGACGGCGGGTGAAAAACTGTTTTTT. Its translation: CAWRAGTAGEKLFF. This chain joins TRBV30 and TRBJ1-4; a weak D match, TRBD1 (5 bases). Germline lookup yields CDR1 GTSNPN and CDR2 SVGIG (reference sequence). V was clipped by 3 bases and J by 7 bases, with 15 bases between them. The CDR3 sequence is 14 residues long.

Concerning this clonotype: At one end, the junction sequence differs from germline, possibly due to a read error. This sequence joins TRBV28 and TRBJ2-7; 10 nucleotides agree with TRBD1. CDR3 length equals 15 residues. Germline V gene sequence: CDR1 MDHEN, CDR2 SYDVKM. This chain's CDR3 is CASRLWTGGIYGQYF. CDR3 sequence (DNA): TGTGCTAGCAGGCTATGGACAGGGGGAATCTACGGGCAGTACTTC.

This clonotype was seen repeatedly, ten times or more. J is TRBJ2-1 and V is TRBV6-5, with D possibly matching TRBD2 (6 bases). Trimming took 7 bases from V and 2 from J, leaving 24 bases between them. Germline CDR1 reads MNHEY; CDR2 reads SVGAGI. There are 18 residues in the CDR3. CDR3 loop: CASIPRGFPTRAYNEQFF. In nucleotides, the CDR3 is TGTGCCAGCATACCCCGGGGGTTCCCTACTCGAGCCTACAATGAGCAGTTCTTC.

This clonotype is labeled as medium-sized. This chain uses TRBV7-8 with TRBJ1-1; a weak D match, TRBD1 (5 bases). From germline, CDR1 is SGHVS and CDR2 FQNEAQ. CDR3 length: 16 amino acids. Trimming pared 5 bases from V and 5 bases from J, leaving 21 bases between. In nucleotides, the CDR3 is TGTGCCAGCAGCCGAGTGGGACCCCCTATGCGGACTGAAGCTTTCTTT. Protein: CASSRVGPPMRTEAFF.

This clonotype ranks as medium-sized (0.01 to 0.1%). The CDR3 here is CASSSGTGGVETQYF. Written as DNA, the CDR3 is TGTGCCAGCAGTTCCGGGACAGGGGGCGTGGAGACCCAGTACTTC. The chain carries TRBV6-5 and TRBJ2-5; 12 positions agree with TRBD1. This CDR3 is 15 amino acids long. Germline-derived CDR1 and CDR2 are MNHEY and SVGAGI. V trimming: 4 bases; J trimming: 5 bases; junction bases outside the gene matches: 5.

This clonotype is categorized as medium-sized. The V call is TRBV29-1, the J call TRBJ2-3; the match to TRBD1 covers 7 bases. Per the germline V gene, CDR1 is SQVTM and CDR2 is ANQGSEA. The CDR3 length is 14 residues. The trim removed 5 bases at V and 3 bases at J, leaving 8 bases unmatched. CDR3 sequence: CSVRRQGITDTQYF. The CDR3, as DNA: TGCAGCGTTCGGAGACAGGGAATAACAGATACGCAGTATTTT.

Remarks on this clonotype: A much larger clone is a single base away; this may be a read error. Given the absence of the conserved phenylalanine or tryptophan at the CDR3 end, a read error is likely. The chain employs TRBV6-2 or TRBV6-3 and TRBJ2-3; 10 nucleotides align to TRBD2. Germline V CDR1 and CDR2: MNHEY, SVGEGT. The CDR3 totals 16 residues. Trimming cost V 3 bases and J 6 bases; bases outside gene matches: 9. CDR3 DNA: TGTGCCAGCAGTTATTTAGCGGGAGGTGGGACCGATACGCAGTATTCT. Residues: CASSYLAGGGTDTQYS.

J is TRBJ2-3 and V is TRBV19; 7 positions agree with TRBD2. Germline assignment: CDR1 LNHDA and CDR2 SQIVND (reference sequence). With 7 bases clipped from V and 6 bases from J, the junction kept 10 bases outside the gene matches. There are 14 residues in the CDR3. The CDR3 here is CASNIGLGRDTQYF. In nucleotides, the CDR3 is TGTGCCAGTAATATCGGACTAGGCCGGGATACGCAGTATTTT.

This clonotype was detected many times. The rearrangement links TRBV29-1 to TRBJ1-4, with D uncertain. Looked up from germline, CDR1 is SQVTM and CDR2 is ANQGSEA. Trimming took 4 bases from V and 5 from J, leaving 11 bases between them. The CDR3 length is 13 residues. CDR3 nucleotide sequence: TGCAGCGTTGCCCCCGGCCAAAATGAAAAACTGTTTTTT. The encoded protein is CSVAPGQNEKLFF.

Worth noting for this clonotype: The conserved phenylalanine or tryptophan is not found at the CDR3 terminus, so this likely reflects a read error. The J gene is TRBJ2-1, the V gene TRBV13; maybe TRBD2 (5 bases). Trimming removed 5 bases at V and 4 bases at J, with 15 bases between. The CDR3 extends over 15 amino acids. Germline values: CDR1 PRHDT, CDR2 FYEKMQ (reference sequence). Written as DNA, the CDR3 is TGTGCCAGCAGCCTAGCCCCTTCTTCGTACAATGAGCAGTTCCTC. Translated: CASSLAPSSYNEQFL.

This clonotype is judged medium-sized (0.01 to 0.1%). CDR3 bases: TGTGCCAGCCGTCTAGCGGGAGCCCACGGGGATGAGCAGTTCTTC. Protein: CASRLAGAHGDEQFF. This rearrangement joins TRBV12-3 or TRBV12-4 to TRBJ2-1, with TRBD2 matching over 10 bases. This CDR3 region has 15 residues. Trimming removed 8 bases from V and 8 bases from J; junction bases left unmatched: 12.

This clonotype was counted only a few times. This chain links TRBV4-1 with TRBJ1-5; possibly TRBD1 for D (6 bases). V was shortened by 1 base and J by 1 base, with 11 bases between the two germline ends. Germline V gene lookup returns CDR1 MGHRA and CDR2 YSYEKL. This CDR3 is 16 amino acids long. CDR3 bases: TGCGCCAGCAGCCAAGGAGACAGGCTAAGCAATCAGCCCCAGCATTTT. Its translation: CASSQGDRLSNQPQHF.

This chain connects TRBV29-1 to TRBJ1-4, with TRBD2 identical over 11 bases. Judging by the DNA end, TRBJ2-3 fits better; the J call may be wrong. CDR1 and CDR2 from the germline V gene are SQVTM and ANQGSEA. The length of the CDR3 is 15 residues. In DNA form, the CDR3 reads TGCAGCGTTAATGGGCTAGCGGGAGGTAACGATGCGCAGTATTTT. It yields the protein CSVNGLAGGNDAQYF.

This clonotype was counted ten times or more. The chain has TRBV7-9 and TRBJ2-1, with 11 bases fitting TRBD2. With V trimmed by 5 bases and J by 5 bases, 5 bases remained unmatched. The CDR3 length is 15 residues. Germline CDR1 reads SEHNR; CDR2 reads FQNEAQ (reference sequence). The CDR3 DNA reads TGTGCCAGCAGCCCGCGACTAGCGGGGAACAATGAGCAGTTCTTC. This translates into CASSPRLAGNNEQFF.

The table lists this clonotype with many counts. The rearrangement uses TRBV24-1 and TRBJ2-3; no definite D call. The CDR3 is 12 residues long. Germline CDR1 KGHDR, CDR2 SFDVKD. Trimming pared 4 bases from V and 6 bases from J, leaving 7 bases between. CDR3 residues: CATSELSDTQYF. The CDR3 DNA sequence: TGTGCCACCAGTGAGCTATCGGATACGCAGTATTTT.

At least ten counts were recorded for this clonotype. The J gene is TRBJ2-5, the V gene TRBV24-1, with 11 positions matching TRBD2. CDR1 KGHDR and CDR2 SFDVKD come from the germline V gene. The CDR3 totals 14 residues. The junction had 2 bases not matched to a gene; V was cut back by 7 bases and J by 2 bases. Here the CDR3 reads CATRGTSGQETQYF. The CDR3 region has the DNA TGTGCCACCAGGGGGACTAGCGGTCAAGAGACCCAGTACTTC.

This clonotype rates as medium-sized. This sequence joins TRBV20-1 and TRBJ2-3, with a weak D call TRBD2 (7 bases). The CDR3 is 18 amino acids. Germline V gene sequence: CDR1 DFQATT, CDR2 SNEGSKA (reference sequence). The V end lost 6 bases, the J end lost 0 bases, and 25 bases lay between the germline ends. The CDR3 is CSAWGRGRPPTSTDTQYF. CDR3 DNA: TGCAGTGCCTGGGGGCGGGGGCGGCCCCCGACTAGCACAGATACGCAGTATTTT.

With regard to this clonotype: This may be a read error, as it is one base from a much larger clone. The CDR3 loop is CSARAEVVKNIQYF. CDR3 DNA: TGCAGTGCTAGAGCTGAGGTAGTCAAAAACATTCAGTACTTC. This chain links TRBV20-1 with TRBJ2-4; the D is unclear. CDR1 and CDR2 (germline): DFQATT, SNEGSKA (reference sequence). The CDR3 consists of 14 residues. Trimming removed 1 base from V and 3 bases from J, with 10 bases in between.

This clonotype is medium-sized by share. V usage is TRBV9 and J usage is TRBJ1-4; 9 positions match TRBD1. CDR3 length equals 15 residues. Germline loops: CDR1 SGDLS, CDR2 YYNGEE. The V and J ends lost 4 bases and 7 bases, in that order; junction bases with no gene match: 8. CDR3 sequence: CASSLRTGATEKLFF. CDR3 in DNA: TGTGCCAGCAGCTTACGGACAGGGGCTACTGAAAAACTGTTTTTT. Full variable domain (rest looked up from reference TRBV9 and TRBJ1-4): DSGVTQTPKHLITATGQRVTLRCSPRSGDLSVYWYQQSLDQGLQFLIQYYNGEERAKGNILERFSAQQFPDLHSELNLSSLELGDSALYFCASSLRTGATEKLFFGSGTQLSVL.

This clonotype occurred many times. The rearrangement uses TRBV14 and TRBJ2-3; tentatively, D is TRBD1 or TRBD2 (6 bases each). The V end lost 4 bases, the J end lost 8 bases, and 19 bases lay between the germline ends. CDR1 and CDR2 (germline): SGHDN, FVKESK. The CDR3 consists of 15 residues. CDR3 in DNA: TGTGCCAGCAGCCCCGTAGGGGGGCTAGCCCGTACGCAGTATTTT. Translating it yields CASSPVGGLARTQYF.

This clonotype was counted many times. The chain joins TRBV5-1 to TRBJ2-5, with D possibly TRBD1 on 6 matching bases. CDR1 and CDR2 (germline): SGHRS, YFSETQ. V gave up 5 bases and J gave up 0 bases, with 14 bases separating them. This CDR3 is 15 amino acids long. The CDR3 loop is CASSPTGLYQETQYF. The CDR3 nucleotides are TGCGCCAGCAGTCCTACAGGGCTGTACCAAGAGACCCAGTACTTC.

As concerns this clonotype: One base separates it from a far larger clone, so it is likely a read error. No conserved phenylalanine or tryptophan ends this CDR3, so it is likely a read error. V and J are TRBV5-8 and TRBJ2-5; D gene uncertain. V lost 1 base and J lost 1, with 8 bases in between. Germline values: CDR1 SGHTS, CDR2 YDEGEE. The CDR3 extends over 14 amino acids. The CDR3 DNA follows: TGTGCCAGCAGCTTGAGGGATGGCCAAGAGACCCAGTACTCC. Translating gives CASSLRDGQETQYS.

This clonotype was detected many times. The chain is built from TRBV28 and TRBJ1-5; D gene uncertain. The CDR3 runs to 16 residues. V dropped 1 base and J dropped 3 bases, with 13 bases sitting between them. Germline loops: CDR1 MDHEN, CDR2 SYDVKM. The CDR3 DNA is TGTGCCAGCAGTTTATTTGCGGCAAGGAACAATCAGCCCCAGCATTTT. The encoded protein is CASSLFAARNNQPQHF.

This clonotype was counted ten times or more. The J gene is TRBJ1-2, the V gene TRBV24-1, with 10 bases matching TRBD1. Germline-derived CDR1 and CDR2 are KGHDR and SFDVKD. The CDR3 loop spans 14 amino acids. The ends lost 7 bases at V and 7 bases at J; junction bases unmatched: 8. This CDR3 is CATSPPTGGSGYTF. Here the CDR3 DNA reads TGTGCCACCAGCCCCCCGACAGGGGGCTCTGGCTACACCTTC.